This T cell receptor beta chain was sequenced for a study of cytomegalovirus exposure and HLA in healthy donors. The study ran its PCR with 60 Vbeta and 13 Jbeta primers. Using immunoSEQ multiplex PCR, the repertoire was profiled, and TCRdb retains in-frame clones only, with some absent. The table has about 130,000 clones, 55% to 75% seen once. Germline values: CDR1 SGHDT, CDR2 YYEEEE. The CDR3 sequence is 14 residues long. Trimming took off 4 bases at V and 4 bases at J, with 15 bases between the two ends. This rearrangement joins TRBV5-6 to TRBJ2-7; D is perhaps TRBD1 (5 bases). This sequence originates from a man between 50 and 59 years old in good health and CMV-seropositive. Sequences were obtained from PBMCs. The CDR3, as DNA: TGTGCCAGCAGCCCCGCGCGACAGCCGTACGAGCAGTACTTC. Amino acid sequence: CASSPARQPYEQYF. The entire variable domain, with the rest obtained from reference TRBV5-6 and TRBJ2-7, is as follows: DAGVTQSPTHLIKTRGQQVTLRCSPKSGHDTVSWYQQALGQGPQFIFQYYEEEERQRGNFPDRFSGHQFPNYSSELNVNALLLGDSALYLCASSPARQPYEQYFGPGTRLTVT.